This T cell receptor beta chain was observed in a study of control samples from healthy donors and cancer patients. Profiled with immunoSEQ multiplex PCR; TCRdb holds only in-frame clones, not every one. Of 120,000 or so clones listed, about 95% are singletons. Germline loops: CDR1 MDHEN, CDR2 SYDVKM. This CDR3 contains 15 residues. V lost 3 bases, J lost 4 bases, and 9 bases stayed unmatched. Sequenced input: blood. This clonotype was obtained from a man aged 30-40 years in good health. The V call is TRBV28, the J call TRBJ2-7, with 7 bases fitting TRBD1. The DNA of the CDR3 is TGTGCCAGCAGTTTTCCGACAGGGACCTCTTACGAGCAGTACTTC. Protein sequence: CASSFPTGTSYEQYF.